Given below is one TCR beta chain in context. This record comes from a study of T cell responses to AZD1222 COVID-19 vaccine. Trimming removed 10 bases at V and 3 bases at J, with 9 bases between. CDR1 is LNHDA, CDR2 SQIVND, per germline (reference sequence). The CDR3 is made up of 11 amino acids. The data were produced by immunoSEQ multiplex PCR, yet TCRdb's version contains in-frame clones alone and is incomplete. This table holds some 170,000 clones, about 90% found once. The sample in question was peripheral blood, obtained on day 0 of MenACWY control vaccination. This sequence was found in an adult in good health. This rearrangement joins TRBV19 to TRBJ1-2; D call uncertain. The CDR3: CATGSHYGYTF. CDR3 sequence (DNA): TGTGCCACGGGATCCCACTATGGCTACACCTTC.